Listed below are T cell receptor beta chains from one sample, sequenced in a study of PD-1 blockade in classical Hodgkin lymphoma. Here immunoSEQ multiplex PCR was the method, and the copy in TCRdb shows in-frame clones only, minus some. The data contain tens of thousands of clones, about 83% of them singletons. The source material was peripheral blood mononuclear cells (PBMCs), sampled before the fourth cycle of nivolumab. Receptors were obtained from a human donor with classical Hodgkin lymphoma. Both conserved end residues are part of each CDR3. Each record gives: clone size, V gene, J gene, D gene, CDR3 DNA, CDR3 protein. A D gene is named only where the DNA matches it firmly. Some rows mark clone size as missing; the rest say once, few, many or name a class of expanded clone.

abundance: NA; v_gene: TRBV11-3; j_gene: TRBJ2-3; d_gene: TRBD2; CDR3nt: TGTGCCAGCGGCGCGGGAGGGGTGTCAGATACGCAGTATTTT; CDR3aa: CASGAGGVSDTQYF
abundance: few; v_gene: TRBV10-3; j_gene: TRBJ2-1; d_gene: NA; CDR3nt: TGTGCCATCGGACAGTCCATACAGTCCTACAATGAGCAGTTCTTC; CDR3aa: CAIGQSIQSYNEQFF
abundance: few; v_gene: TRBV6-6; j_gene: TRBJ2-7; d_gene: TRBD2; CDR3nt: TGTGCCATCTCTTCCCTGGGACTAGCGGGCAACGAGCAGTACTTC; CDR3aa: CAISSLGLAGNEQYF
abundance: NA; v_gene: TRBV11-2; j_gene: TRBJ2-5; d_gene: NA; CDR3nt: TGTGCCAGCAGCTTAGATGCTAGCAGCCAAGAGACCCAGTACTTC; CDR3aa: CASSLDASSQETQYF
abundance: medium-sized; v_gene: TRBV11-2; j_gene: TRBJ1-1; d_gene: TRBD1; CDR3nt: TGTGCCAGCCACCAGGGGGGAGGCACTGAAGCTTTCTTT; CDR3aa: CASHQGGGTEAFF
abundance: NA; v_gene: TRBV28; j_gene: TRBJ1-4; d_gene: NA; CDR3nt: TGTGCCAGCAGTTTACGGGGCGCGGGGACGAAGGAAAAACTGTTTTTT; CDR3aa: CASSLRGAGTKEKLFF
abundance: few; v_gene: TRBV10-3; j_gene: TRBJ2-7; d_gene: NA; CDR3nt: TGTGCCATCAGGACAGAGAACTACGAGCAGTACTTC; CDR3aa: CAIRTENYEQYF
abundance: NA; v_gene: TRBV29-1; j_gene: TRBJ1-5; d_gene: NA; CDR3nt: TGCAGCGCCGAGGCGGGGGGAGCCCAGCATTTT; CDR3aa: CSAEAGGAQHF
abundance: NA; v_gene: TRBV10-1; j_gene: TRBJ1-1; d_gene: NA; CDR3nt: TGCGCCAGCAGTGACTTGTCAGCGGGGGTCACTGAAGCTTTCTTT; CDR3aa: CASSDLSAGVTEAFF
abundance: NA; v_gene: TRBV6-1; j_gene: TRBJ1-1; d_gene: NA; CDR3nt: TGTGCCACTCAGACAGGTGTGGGGACTGAAGCTTTCTTT; CDR3aa: CATQTGVGTEAFF
abundance: NA; v_gene: TRBV13; j_gene: TRBJ2-2; d_gene: NA; CDR3nt: TGTGCCAGCAGCCCGGTGGCCAGGGAGGCCGGGGAGCTGTTTTTT; CDR3aa: CASSPVAREAGELFF
abundance: NA; v_gene: TRBV19; j_gene: TRBJ2-1; d_gene: TRBD2; CDR3nt: TGTGCCAGTAGTAGGACTAGCGGAGGTACCCACAATGAGCAGTTCTTC; CDR3aa: CASSRTSGGTHNEQFF
abundance: NA; v_gene: TRBV9; j_gene: TRBJ1-5; d_gene: NA; CDR3nt: TGTGCCAGCAGCGTAGGAGCAGGGGCCGAACAGCCCCAGCATTTT; CDR3aa: CASSVGAGAEQPQHF
abundance: NA; v_gene: TRBV18; j_gene: TRBJ1-5; d_gene: NA; CDR3nt: TGTGCCAGCTCACCTGACAGCGGTGTGGGGGGCAATCAGCCCCAGCATTTT; CDR3aa: CASSPDSGVGGNQPQHF
abundance: NA; v_gene: TRBV28; j_gene: TRBJ1-2; d_gene: NA; CDR3nt: TGTGCCAGCAGTTTATCACCAGGTCCCCCTTATGGCTACACCTTC; CDR3aa: CASSLSPGPPYGYTF
abundance: NA; v_gene: TRBV10-3; j_gene: TRBJ2-1; d_gene: NA; CDR3nt: TGTGCCATCAGGGGGAGCTCCTACAATGAGCAGTTCTTC; CDR3aa: CAIRGSSYNEQFF
abundance: NA; v_gene: TRBV4-3; j_gene: TRBJ1-1; d_gene: NA; CDR3nt: TGCGCCAGCAGCCAATCGGGGAACACTGAAGCTTTCTTT; CDR3aa: CASSQSGNTEAFF
abundance: NA; v_gene: TRBV7-6; j_gene: TRBJ2-5; d_gene: NA; CDR3nt: TGTGCCAGCAGCCGTGCGGTAGGGGAGACCCAGTACTTC; CDR3aa: CASSRAVGETQYF
abundance: few; v_gene: TRBV29-1; j_gene: TRBJ2-7; d_gene: TRBD2; CDR3nt: TGCAGCGTTGAAGGACTAGCGGGATCTCGGTACGAGCAGTACTTC; CDR3aa: CSVEGLAGSRYEQYF
abundance: NA; v_gene: TRBV27; j_gene: TRBJ1-2; d_gene: TRBD1; CDR3nt: TGTGCCAGCAGTTTATATGGGACAGGGGGGGGGACGGATGGCTACACCTTC; CDR3aa: CASSLYGTGGGTDGYTF
abundance: NA; v_gene: TRBV5-6; j_gene: TRBJ2-3; d_gene: NA; CDR3nt: TGTGCCAGCAGCCCCTACCGGGACGATCCTTTCAGGGATACGCAGTATTTT; CDR3aa: CASSPYRDDPFRDTQYF
abundance: NA; v_gene: TRBV5-1; j_gene: TRBJ1-2; d_gene: TRBD1; CDR3nt: TGCGCCAGCAGCTCGGAGACAGGGGGAAACTATGGCTACACCTTC; CDR3aa: CASSSETGGNYGYTF
abundance: NA; v_gene: TRBV19; j_gene: TRBJ1-4; d_gene: NA; CDR3nt: TGTGCCAGTAGTATGCGGGGGACTAATGAAAAACTGTTTTTT; CDR3aa: CASSMRGTNEKLFF
abundance: NA; v_gene: TRBV27; j_gene: TRBJ2-1; d_gene: TRBD2; CDR3nt: TGTGCCAGCAGTCCTCTCCTTTTACCAAAGCGGGAGCACTACAATGAGCAGTTCTTC; CDR3aa: CASSPLLLPKREHYNEQFF
abundance: once; v_gene: TRBV11-2; j_gene: TRBJ2-5; d_gene: NA; CDR3nt: TGTGCCAGCAGCTTCGGGGGACAGACCCAGTACTTC; CDR3aa: CASSFGGQTQYF
abundance: NA; v_gene: TRBV11-2; j_gene: TRBJ2-7; d_gene: NA; CDR3nt: TGTGCCAGCAGCTTAGGGGAACAGTACGAGCAGTACTTC; CDR3aa: CASSLGEQYEQYF
abundance: NA; v_gene: TRBV10-3; j_gene: TRBJ1-3; d_gene: NA; CDR3nt: TGTGCCATCAGTGAGGCCCCTACCCGGTCTGGAAACACCATATATTTT; CDR3aa: CAISEAPTRSGNTIYF
abundance: few; v_gene: TRBV5-1; j_gene: TRBJ1-4; d_gene: NA; CDR3nt: TGCGCCAGCAGCCCCAATCTTGAAGAGGGAGAAAAACTGTTTTTT; CDR3aa: CASSPNLEEGEKLFF
abundance: NA; v_gene: TRBV7-2; j_gene: TRBJ2-7; d_gene: NA; CDR3nt: TGTGCCAGCAGCTTAGGGTATAGGGACGAGCAGTACTTC; CDR3aa: CASSLGYRDEQYF
abundance: NA; v_gene: TRBV7-2; j_gene: TRBJ2-7; d_gene: TRBD2; CDR3nt: TGTGCCAGCAGACAATCCGGACTAGCGGGCGGGGAGCAGTACTTC; CDR3aa: CASRQSGLAGGEQYF
abundance: once; v_gene: TRBV2; j_gene: TRBJ1-5; d_gene: NA; CDR3nt: TGTGCCAGCAGTGATTTCGGGGGTCAGCCCCAGCATTTT; CDR3aa: CASSDFGGQPQHF
abundance: few; v_gene: TRBV27; j_gene: TRBJ1-5; d_gene: NA; CDR3nt: TGTGCCAGCAGTTTAGATGGGAATCAGCCCCAGCATTTT; CDR3aa: CASSLDGNQPQHF
abundance: NA; v_gene: TRBV19; j_gene: TRBJ2-7; d_gene: NA; CDR3nt: TGTGCCAGTAGTATAGAAAGGGAGTACGAGCAGTACTTC; CDR3aa: CASSIEREYEQYF
abundance: NA; v_gene: TRBV15; j_gene: TRBJ2-7; d_gene: TRBD1; CDR3nt: TGTGCCACCAGCTCCTCGGACAGGGGGCAGCAGTACTTC; CDR3aa: CATSSSDRGQQYF
abundance: NA; v_gene: TRBV19; j_gene: TRBJ2-2; d_gene: NA; CDR3nt: TGTGCCAGGGAGGTGACGGGGGAGCTGTTTTTT; CDR3aa: CAREVTGELFF
abundance: few; v_gene: TRBV5-1; j_gene: TRBJ2-1; d_gene: TRBD2; CDR3nt: TGCGCCAGCAGCGGGGGTAGCGGGAGAAATGAGCAGTTCTTC; CDR3aa: CASSGGSGRNEQFF
abundance: NA; v_gene: TRBV10-3; j_gene: TRBJ2-7; d_gene: TRBD2; CDR3nt: TGTGCCATCAGGGGGGGGACTAGCGGATTATTCGAGCAGTACTTC; CDR3aa: CAIRGGTSGLFEQYF
abundance: NA; v_gene: TRBV23-1; j_gene: TRBJ2-2; d_gene: NA; CDR3nt: TGCGCCAGCAGCGCTTCGGGGCCCGATAATTTTCGTACCGGGGAGCTGTTTTTT; CDR3aa: CASSASGPDNFRTGELFF
abundance: NA; v_gene: TRBV10-3; j_gene: TRBJ2-3; d_gene: NA; CDR3nt: TGTGCCATCAGAGCGACAGGTACAGATACGCAGTATTTT; CDR3aa: CAIRATGTDTQYF
abundance: NA; v_gene: TRBV10-3; j_gene: TRBJ1-4; d_gene: NA; CDR3nt: TGTGCCACGGCGGGGAGGTCTAATGAAAAACTGTTTTTT; CDR3aa: CATAGRSNEKLFF
abundance: NA; v_gene: TRBV5-4; j_gene: TRBJ2-5; d_gene: NA; CDR3nt: TGTGCCAGCAGCTTCAAATCAGGGGGGGGCCAAGAGACCCAGTACTTC; CDR3aa: CASSFKSGGGQETQYF
abundance: NA; v_gene: TRBV2; j_gene: TRBJ2-7; d_gene: TRBD2; CDR3nt: TGTGCCAGCAGCGCCCAAACTAGCGGCGGGGAGCAGTACTTC; CDR3aa: CASSAQTSGGEQYF
abundance: NA; v_gene: TRBV7-2; j_gene: TRBJ1-5; d_gene: NA; CDR3nt: TGTGCCAGCAGCTTAGAGGGGGTGAGCAATCAGCCCCAGCATTTT; CDR3aa: CASSLEGVSNQPQHF
abundance: NA; v_gene: TRBV5-6; j_gene: TRBJ1-5; d_gene: NA; CDR3nt: TGTGCCAGCAGCTCGTCCTTTGGACAGCCCCAGCATTTT; CDR3aa: CASSSSFGQPQHF
abundance: NA; v_gene: TRBV5-1; j_gene: TRBJ1-5; d_gene: TRBD1; CDR3nt: TGCGCCAGCAGCTTGGATGACAGGGGACCCAACTATAGCAATCAGCCCCAGCATTTT; CDR3aa: CASSLDDRGPNYSNQPQHF
abundance: NA; v_gene: TRBV28; j_gene: TRBJ2-3; d_gene: TRBD2; CDR3nt: TGTGCCAGCAGTTTCGGACTAGCGGGACCAGATACGCAGTATTTT; CDR3aa: CASSFGLAGPDTQYF